The present T cell receptor (beta chain) was sequenced within a study of blood T cell repertoires in COVID-19. Study in general: From the United States, Italy and Spain came samples of acute and convalescent COVID-19. Sources were T cells, B-cell-depleted T cells, or PBMCs; the material itself was cDNA or gDNA.

The CDR3 is 12 amino acids. Per the germline V gene, CDR1 is GTSNPN and CDR2 is SVGIG (reference sequence). V was pared by 1 base and J by 5 bases, with 8 bases between. Authors' data handling: By means of reference gene primer amplification, nucleated cell counts were estimated. Measured with immunoSEQ multiplex PCR; TCRdb has only the in-frame clones, and not every one. V and J calls and clone size are given by that table; D and trimming were obtained from the DNA. Here the sample spans over 150,000 clones, approximately 73% being singletons. A single count supports this clone. This TCR was recovered from a woman older than 75 with acute or convalescent COVID-19. Sequencing was carried out using peripheral blood. The chain is built from TRBV30 and TRBJ1-1; maybe TRBD1 (6 bases). The DNA for the CDR3 is TGTGCCTGGAGTGAGGGGGTGACTGAAGCTTTCTTT. It specifies CAWSEGVTEAFF.